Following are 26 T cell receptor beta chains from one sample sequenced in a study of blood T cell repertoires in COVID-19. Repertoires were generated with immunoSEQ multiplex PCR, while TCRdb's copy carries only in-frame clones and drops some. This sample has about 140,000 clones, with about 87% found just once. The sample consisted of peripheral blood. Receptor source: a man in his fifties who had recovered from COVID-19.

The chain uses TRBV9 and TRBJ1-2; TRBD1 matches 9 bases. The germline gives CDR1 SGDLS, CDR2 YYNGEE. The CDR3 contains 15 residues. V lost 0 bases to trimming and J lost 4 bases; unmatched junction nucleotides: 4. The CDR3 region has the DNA TGTGCCAGCAGCGTAGATCCGGGACAGGGCTATGGCTACACCTTC. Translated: CASSVDPGQGYGYTF.

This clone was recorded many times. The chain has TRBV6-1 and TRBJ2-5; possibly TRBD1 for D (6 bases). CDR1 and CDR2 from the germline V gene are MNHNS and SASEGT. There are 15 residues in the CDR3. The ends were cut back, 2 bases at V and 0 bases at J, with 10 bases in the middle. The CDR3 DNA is TGTGCCAGCAGTGAATTGGCAGGGGACCAAGAGACCCAGTACTTC. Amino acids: CASSELAGDQETQYF.

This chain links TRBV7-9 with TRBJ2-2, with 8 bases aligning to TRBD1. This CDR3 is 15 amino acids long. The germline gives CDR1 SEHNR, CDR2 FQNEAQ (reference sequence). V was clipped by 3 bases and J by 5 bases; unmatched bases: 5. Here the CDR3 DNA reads TGTGCCAGCAGCTTCTGGGGGACAGGAACCGGGGAGCTGTTTTTT. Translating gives CASSFWGTGTGELFF.

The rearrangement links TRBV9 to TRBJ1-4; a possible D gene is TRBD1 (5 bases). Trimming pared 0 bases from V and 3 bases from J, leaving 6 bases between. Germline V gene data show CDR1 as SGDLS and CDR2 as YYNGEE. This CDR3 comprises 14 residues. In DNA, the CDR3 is TGTGCCAGCAGCGTAGCAGGGTCTAATGAAAAACTGTTTTTT. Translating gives CASSVAGSNEKLFF.

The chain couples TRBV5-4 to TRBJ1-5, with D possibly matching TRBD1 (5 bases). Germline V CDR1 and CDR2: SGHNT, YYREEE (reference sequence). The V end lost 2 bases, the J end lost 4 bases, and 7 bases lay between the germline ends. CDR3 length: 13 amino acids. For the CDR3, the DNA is TGTGCCAGCAGCTTCGGGGGGAATCAGCCCCAGCATTTT. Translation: CASSFGGNQPQHF. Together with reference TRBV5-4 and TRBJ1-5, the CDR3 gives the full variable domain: ETGVTQSPTHLIKTRGQQVTLRCSSQSGHNTVSWYQQALGQGPQFIFQYYREEENGRGNFPPRFSGLQFPNYSSELNVNALELDDSALYLCASSFGGNQPQHFGDGTRLSIL.

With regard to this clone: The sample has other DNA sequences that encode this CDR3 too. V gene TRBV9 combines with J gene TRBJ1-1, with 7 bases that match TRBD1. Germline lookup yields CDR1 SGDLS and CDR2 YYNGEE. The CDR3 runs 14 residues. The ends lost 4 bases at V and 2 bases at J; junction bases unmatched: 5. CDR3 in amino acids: CASSTRDRNTEAFF. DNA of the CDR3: TGTGCCAGCAGCACCCGGGACAGAAACACTGAAGCTTTCTTT.

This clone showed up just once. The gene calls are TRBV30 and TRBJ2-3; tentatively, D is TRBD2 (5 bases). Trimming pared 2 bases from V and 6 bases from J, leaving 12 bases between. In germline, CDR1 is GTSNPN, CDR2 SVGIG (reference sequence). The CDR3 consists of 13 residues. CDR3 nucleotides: TGTGCCTGGAGTCCGGGAATTAGGGATACGCAGTATTTT. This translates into CAWSPGIRDTQYF.

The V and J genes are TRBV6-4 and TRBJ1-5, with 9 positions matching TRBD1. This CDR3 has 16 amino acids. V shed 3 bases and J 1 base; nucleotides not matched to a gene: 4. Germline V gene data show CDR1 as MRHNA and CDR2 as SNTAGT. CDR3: CASSESTGGSNQPQHF. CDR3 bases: TGTGCCAGCAGTGAATCGACAGGGGGAAGCAATCAGCCCCAGCATTTT.

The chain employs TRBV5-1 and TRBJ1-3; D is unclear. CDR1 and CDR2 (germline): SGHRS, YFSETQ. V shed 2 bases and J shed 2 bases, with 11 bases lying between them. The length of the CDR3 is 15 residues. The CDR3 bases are TGCGCCAGCAGCTTATCGTACGGTACTGGAAACACCATATATTTT. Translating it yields CASSLSYGTGNTIYF.

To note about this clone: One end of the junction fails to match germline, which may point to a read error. CDR3 bases: TGTGCCAGCAGCAGCGGCCTTTTC. Translated, it gives CASSSGLF. The chain couples TRBV28 to TRBJ2-4, with a weak D call TRBD2 (5 bases). This CDR3 comprises 8 residues. Germline CDR1 reads MDHEN; CDR2 reads SYDVKM. The full variable domain, completed using reference TRBV28 and TRBJ2-4, is DVKVTQSSRYLVKRTGEKVFLECVQDMDHENMFWYRQDPGLGLRLIYFSYDVKMKEKGDIPEGYSVSREKKERFSLILESASTNQTSMYLCASSSGLFGAGTRLSVL.

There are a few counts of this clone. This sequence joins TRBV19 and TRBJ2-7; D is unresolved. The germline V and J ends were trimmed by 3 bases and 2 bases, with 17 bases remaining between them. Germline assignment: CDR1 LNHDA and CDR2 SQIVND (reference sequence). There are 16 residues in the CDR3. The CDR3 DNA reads TGTGCCAGTAGTATGTTCGGTTCCGTGGGCCCCTACGAGCAGTACTTC. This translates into CASSMFGSVGPYEQYF.

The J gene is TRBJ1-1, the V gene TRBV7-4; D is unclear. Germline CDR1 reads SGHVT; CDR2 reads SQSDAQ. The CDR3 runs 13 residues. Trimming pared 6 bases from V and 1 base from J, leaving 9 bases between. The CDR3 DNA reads TGTGCCAGCAGACAAGGGAGGAACACTGAAGCTTTCTTT. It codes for CASRQGRNTEAFF.

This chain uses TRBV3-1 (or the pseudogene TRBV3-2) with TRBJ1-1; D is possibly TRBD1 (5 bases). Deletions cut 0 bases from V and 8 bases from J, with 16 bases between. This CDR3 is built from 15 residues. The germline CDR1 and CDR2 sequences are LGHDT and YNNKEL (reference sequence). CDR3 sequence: CASSQESEGLVEAFF. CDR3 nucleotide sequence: TGTGCCAGCAGCCAAGAATCGGAGGGGCTTGTGGAAGCTTTCTTT.

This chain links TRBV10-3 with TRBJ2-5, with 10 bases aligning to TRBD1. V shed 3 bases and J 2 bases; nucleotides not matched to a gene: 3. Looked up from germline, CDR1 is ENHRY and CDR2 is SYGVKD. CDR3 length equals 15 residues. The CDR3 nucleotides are TGTGCCATCAGTGAACCGGGACAGGGGCAAGAGACCCAGTACTTC. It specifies CAISEPGQGQETQYF.

Here the CDR3 reads CASSLGGTSGAEEQYF. The CDR3 DNA follows: TGCGCCAGCAGCTTGGGTGGGACTAGCGGGGCGGAAGAGCAGTACTTC. This rearrangement joins TRBV5-1 to TRBJ2-7; 13 bases are shared with TRBD2. The J segment lost 7 bases and the V segment lost 0 bases, leaving 7 bases of the junction unmatched. Germline assignment: CDR1 SGHRS and CDR2 YFSETQ. This CDR3 is built from 16 residues.

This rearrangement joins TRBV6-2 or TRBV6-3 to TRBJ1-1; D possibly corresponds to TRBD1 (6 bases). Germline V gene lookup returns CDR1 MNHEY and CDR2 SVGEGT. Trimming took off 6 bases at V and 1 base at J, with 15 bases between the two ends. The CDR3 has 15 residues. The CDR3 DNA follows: TGTGCCAGCAGCACAAACAGGGTCCGGAACACTGAAGCTTTCTTT. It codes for CASSTNRVRNTEAFF.

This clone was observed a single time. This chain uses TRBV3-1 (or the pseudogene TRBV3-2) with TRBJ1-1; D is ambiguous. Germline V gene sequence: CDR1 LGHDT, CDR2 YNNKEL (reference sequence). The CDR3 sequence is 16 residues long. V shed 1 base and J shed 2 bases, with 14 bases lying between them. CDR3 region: CASSQARRRANTEAFF. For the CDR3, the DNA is TGTGCCAGCAGCCAAGCGCGGCGGAGGGCTAACACTGAAGCTTTCTTT.

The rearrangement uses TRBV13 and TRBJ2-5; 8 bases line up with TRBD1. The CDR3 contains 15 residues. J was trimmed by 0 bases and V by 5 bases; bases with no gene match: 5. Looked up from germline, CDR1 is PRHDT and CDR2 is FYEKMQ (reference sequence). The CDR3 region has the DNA TGTGCCAGCAGCCCAAAGGACAGGGACCAAGAGACCCAGTACTTC. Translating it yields CASSPKDRDQETQYF.

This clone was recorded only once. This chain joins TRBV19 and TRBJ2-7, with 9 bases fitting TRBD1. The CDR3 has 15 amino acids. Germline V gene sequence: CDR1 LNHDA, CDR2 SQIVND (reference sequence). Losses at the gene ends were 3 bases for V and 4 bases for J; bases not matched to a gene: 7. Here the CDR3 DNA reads TGTGCCAGTAGTATTGCACGACAGGGGGAATACGAGCAGTACTTC. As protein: CASSIARQGEYEQYF.

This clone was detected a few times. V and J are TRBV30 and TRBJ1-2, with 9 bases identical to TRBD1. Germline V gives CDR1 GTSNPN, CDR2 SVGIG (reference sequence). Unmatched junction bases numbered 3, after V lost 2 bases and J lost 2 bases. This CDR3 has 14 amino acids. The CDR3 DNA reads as TGTGCCTGGAGTTCCACAGGGGGCAACTATGGCTACACCTTC. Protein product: CAWSSTGGNYGYTF.

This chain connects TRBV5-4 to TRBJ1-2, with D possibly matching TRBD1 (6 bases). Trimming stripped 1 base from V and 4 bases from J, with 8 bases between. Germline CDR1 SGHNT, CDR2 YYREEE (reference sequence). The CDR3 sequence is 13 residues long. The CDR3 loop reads CASSLTGLYGYTF. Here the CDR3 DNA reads TGTGCCAGCAGCTTGACAGGGCTCTATGGCTACACCTTC. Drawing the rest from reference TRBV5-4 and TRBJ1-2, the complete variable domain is ETGVTQSPTHLIKTRGQQVTLRCSSQSGHNTVSWYQQALGQGPQFIFQYYREEENGRGNFPPRFSGLQFPNYSSELNVNALELDDSALYLCASSLTGLYGYTFGSGTRLTVV.

CDR3 DNA: TGCGCCAGCAGGAGCCAGGGGGGCACTGAAGCTTTCTTT. It codes for CASRSQGGTEAFF. The J gene is TRBJ1-1, the V gene TRBV5-1, with 7 bases aligning to TRBD1. CDR1 is SGHRS, CDR2 YFSETQ, per germline. V shed 5 bases and J 4 bases; nucleotides not matched to a gene: 5. This CDR3 is 13 amino acids long.

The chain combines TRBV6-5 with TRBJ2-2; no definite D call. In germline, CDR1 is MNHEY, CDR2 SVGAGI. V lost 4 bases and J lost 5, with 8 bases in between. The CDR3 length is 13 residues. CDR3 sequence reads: CASSSRQTGELFF. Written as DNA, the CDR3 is TGTGCCAGCAGTTCTCGACAAACCGGGGAGCTGTTTTTT.

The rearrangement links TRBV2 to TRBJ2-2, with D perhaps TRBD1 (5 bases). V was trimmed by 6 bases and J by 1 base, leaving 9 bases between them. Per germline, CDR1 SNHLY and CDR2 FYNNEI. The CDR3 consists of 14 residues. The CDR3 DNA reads TGTGCCAGCAGGATACAGGTGAACACCGGGGAGCTGTTTTTT. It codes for CASRIQVNTGELFF.

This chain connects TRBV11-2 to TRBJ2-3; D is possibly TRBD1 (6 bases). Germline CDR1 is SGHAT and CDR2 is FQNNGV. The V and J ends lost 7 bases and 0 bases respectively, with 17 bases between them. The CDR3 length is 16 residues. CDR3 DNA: TGTGCCAGCACCAGCCAAGGGGGATTAAGCACAGATACGCAGTATTTT. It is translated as CASTSQGGLSTDTQYF.

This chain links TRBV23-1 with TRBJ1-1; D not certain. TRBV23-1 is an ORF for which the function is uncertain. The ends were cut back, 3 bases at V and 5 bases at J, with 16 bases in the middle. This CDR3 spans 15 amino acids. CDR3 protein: CASSQPVANMTEAFF. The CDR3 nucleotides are TGCGCCAGCAGTCAGCCGGTAGCTAACATGACTGAAGCTTTCTTT.